This TCR beta chain was observed in a study of shared clonotypes between healthy human individuals. Study-level information: Plates per donor: three CD4 naive, three CD4 memory, two CD8 naive, one CD8 memory.

CDR1 is MNHEY and CDR2 is SMNVEV in the germline V gene (reference sequence). J lost 7 bases, V lost 4 bases, and 9 bases had no gene match. The CDR3 is 15 amino acids. Assay runs were performed at deep level. Once extracted for a subset, genomic DNA was divided evenly among several immunoSEQ plates. Clones were read by immunoSEQ multiplex PCR, and TCRdb kept only the in-frame ones, dropping some. The sample has some 1,100,000 clones, approximately 78% seen once. Only a few counts were recorded for this clone. The genes are TRBV27 and TRBJ2-1, with 8 bases fitting TRBD2. The sample taken for sequencing was memory CD4+ T cells from PBMCs. Specified subset: CD45RA-negative fraction. This receptor was taken from a young man in good health. Some clones in this sample may be carry-over from other donors' samples. The CDR3 region is CASSSTGTRGNEQFF. The CDR3 DNA reads TGTGCCAGCAGTTCAACCGGGACTAGGGGGAATGAGCAGTTCTTC.